The source of this T cell receptor beta chain is a study of blood T cell repertoires in COVID-19. Study overall: Sources were T cells, B-cell-depleted T cells, or PBMCs; the material itself was cDNA or gDNA.

Authors' methods: Reference gene primers were amplified, and this amplification served to estimate nucleated cell counts. Sequencing was performed with immunoSEQ multiplex PCR; in TCRdb, only in-frame clones are kept and a portion is missing. Clonal size and the V and J genes are those of that table, whereas D and trimming came from the DNA. Here the sample spans 330,000 or so clones, roughly 90% being singletons. Study members were between roughly 18 and 89 years old and lived in approximately 25 US regions. All recovered Cohort 3 donors got two negative PCRs, got clearance, or saw symptom resolution. CDR1 is MNHEY and CDR2 is SVGAGI in the germline V gene. Trimming took off 6 bases at V and 5 bases at J, with 16 bases between the two ends. The CDR3 has 14 residues.

Material for sequencing was PBMCs or T cells enriched from blood (not recorded which). The chain recombines TRBV6-5 with TRBJ1-2; D is unclear. This receptor was obtained from a woman aged 30 to 39 who had recovered from COVID-19. CDR3 in DNA: TGTGCCAGCAGACGATCCGAAACAGAATATGGCTACACCTTC. Translating it yields CASRRSETEYGYTF.